This TCR beta chain was captured in a study of cytomegalovirus exposure and HLA in healthy donors. The PCR was carried out with 60 Vbeta primers and 13 Jbeta primers. Sequencing used immunoSEQ multiplex PCR; TCRdb keeps in-frame clones, though not all of them. The sample carries around 180,000 clones, roughly four fifths recorded once. The CDR3 is 11 residues long. The V gene lost 3 bases and the J gene lost 8 bases, with 7 bases spanning the gap. Germline CDR1 and CDR2: SNHLY and FYNNEI. This sequence originates from a young woman in good health and CMV-seropositive. Sequencing was performed on PBMCs. The rearrangement links TRBV2 to TRBJ1-1; D is ambiguous. CDR3 protein: CASSDYGEAFF. As DNA, the CDR3 is TGTGCCAGCAGTGATTACGGGGAAGCTTTCTTT.